The rows below give T cell receptor beta chains drawn from one sample of a study of cytomegalovirus exposure and HLA in healthy donors. Measured with immunoSEQ multiplex PCR; TCRdb has only the in-frame clones, and not every one. The sample shows about 360,000 clones, 75% to 90% of them seen only once. Material for sequencing was PBMCs. The receptors here all came from a woman younger than 35 in good health and CMV-seronegative. Each CDR3 is given with its conserved first and last residue. A D gene is named only where the DNA matches it firmly. The listing skips clone size in some rows; elsewhere it reads once, few, many or a size class.

TRBJ2-6	TRBD2	TRBV27	.	CASSLSGGSSGANVLTF	TGTGCCAGCAGTTTATCGGGGGGGAGCTCTGGGGCCAACGTCCTGACTTTC
TRBJ2-7	.	TRBV5-4	.	CASSLGGHSSYEQYF	TGTGCCAGCAGCTTGGGGGGACATAGCTCCTACGAGCAGTACTTC
TRBJ1-2	.	TRBV18	.	CASSPRGYGYTF	TGTGCCAGCTCCCCTCGCGGCTATGGCTACACCTTC
TRBJ2-7	TRBD1	TRBV5-1	.	CASSSTGRNEQYF	TGCGCCAGCAGCTCGACAGGGCGGAACGAGCAGTACTTC
TRBJ2-7	.	TRBV14	.	CASSQAGIGNEQYF	TGTGCCAGCAGCCAAGCGGGAATAGGGAACGAGCAGTACTTC
TRBJ2-7	.	TRBV4-1	once	CASSQAGVGFYEQYF	TGCGCCAGCAGCCAAGCGGGAGTAGGGTTCTACGAGCAGTACTTC
TRBJ2-7	TRBD2	TRBV6-1	.	CASSESLGGFIYEQYF	TGTGCCAGCAGTGAATCCCTCGGGGGGTTCATCTACGAGCAGTACTTC
TRBJ2-3	TRBD1	TRBV6-1	.	CASSNRQGASDTQYF	TGTGCCAGCAGTAATAGACAGGGGGCCTCAGATACGCAGTATTTT
TRBJ2-2	.	TRBV30	.	CAWRTDSNTGELFF	TGTGCCTGGCGGACAGATTCGAACACCGGGGAGCTGTTTTTT
TRBJ2-5	.	TRBV7-2	.	CASSFRAGRETQYF	TGTGCCAGCAGCTTCCGCGCAGGGAGGGAGACCCAGTACTTC
TRBJ1-2	TRBD1	TRBV11-2	.	CASNPGTAASYGYTF	TGTGCCAGCAACCCCGGGACAGCCGCCTCCTATGGCTACACCTTC
TRBJ2-5	TRBD2	TRBV6-5	.	CASKTSGGIMETQYF	TGTGCCAGCAAAACTAGCGGGGGGATAATGGAGACCCAGTACTTC
TRBJ2-7	TRBD2	TRBV10-2	.	CASSPSLALYEQYF	TGCGCCAGCAGTCCATCACTAGCGCTCTACGAGCAGTACTTC
TRBJ2-7	TRBD2	TRBV4-1	.	CASSQVAGDSIQPEQYF	TGCGCCAGCAGCCAAGTGGCGGGGGACTCCATTCAACCCGAGCAGTACTTC
TRBJ2-6	.	TRBV5-4	.	CASSLGGRGLSGANVLTF	TGTGCCAGCAGCTTGGGGGGACGGGGACTTTCTGGGGCCAACGTCCTGACTTTC
TRBJ2-7	TRBD1	TRBV18	.	CASSPPGQGIYEQYF	TGTGCCAGCTCACCCCCTGGACAGGGTATATACGAGCAGTACTTC
TRBJ2-1	.	TRBV6-6	once	CASGTSHYNEQFF	TGTGCCAGTGGGACTTCTCACTACAATGAGCAGTTCTTC
TRBJ2-3	TRBD2	TRBV27	.	CASLPSAGPRDTQYF	TGTGCCAGCCTGCCTTCAGCGGGGCCCCGGGATACGCAGTATTTT
TRBJ1-3	.	TRBV6-6	.	CASREGISGNTIYF	TGTGCCAGCAGGGAGGGGATCTCTGGAAACACCATATATTTT
TRBJ1-5	.	TRBV7-2	few	CASSTGPNQPQHF	TGTGCCAGCAGCACGGGTCCCAATCAGCCCCAGCATTTT
TRBJ2-5	.	TRBV6-1	.	CASSLDSPRETQYF	TGTGCCAGCAGTCTGGACAGCCCCAGAGAGACCCAGTACTTC
TRBJ2-7	.	TRBV2	few	CASSDRPGYEQYF	TGTGCCAGCAGTGATAGGCCAGGGTACGAGCAGTACTTC
TRBJ2-1	TRBD1	TRBV28	.	CASSLDRELYNEQFF	TGTGCCAGCAGCCTCGACAGGGAGCTTTACAATGAGCAGTTCTTC
TRBJ2-2	TRBD2	TRBV4-2	.	CASSQAEVGGDGELFF	TGTGCCAGCAGCCAAGCTGAAGTGGGGGGGGACGGGGAGCTGTTTTTT
TRBJ2-3	TRBD2	TRBV4-1	.	CASSQVGLAADTQYF	TGCGCCAGCAGCCAAGTTGGGCTAGCGGCAGATACGCAGTATTTT
TRBJ1-2	.	TRBV30	.	CAWRTGNYGYTF	TGTGCCTGGAGGACGGGAAACTATGGCTACACCTTC
TRBJ1-1	.	TRBV7-9	.	CGWDWGNTEAFF	TGTGGTTGGGACTGGGGGAACACTGAAGCTTTCTTT
TRBJ2-7	.	TRBV27	.	CASTTWAGGRSEQYF	TGTGCCAGCACCACTTGGGCAGGAGGGAGAAGCGAGCAGTACTTC
TRBJ2-5	TRBD2	TRBV28	.	CASSLVAGGQETQYF	TGTGCCAGCAGTTTAGTAGCGGGGGGGCAAGAGACCCAGTACTTC
TRBJ1-1	TRBD1	TRBV6-5	.	CASSYMTGTANTEAFF	TGTGCCAGCAGTTACATGACCGGGACAGCGAACACTGAAGCTTTCTTT